A selection of T cell receptor beta chains follows, all from one sample in a study of beta chain features in type 1 diabetes. Measured with immunoSEQ multiplex PCR; TCRdb has only the in-frame clones, and not every one. The repertoire includes hundreds of thousands of clones, over 13% of them detected once, and approximately 0.042% sits in the top ten. Sample: naive CD4+ T cells from blood. The receptors shown here come from a young man with type 1 diabetes. Each CDR3 is given with its conserved first and last residue. Fields, in order: D gene, CDR3 length, J gene, V gene, clone size, CDR3 protein. D genes are given only for firm matches. Clone size appears in some rows only: once, few, many, or a class for an expanded clone.

TRBD1	15	TRBJ1-2	TRBV25-1	few	CASSEFGQGPYGYTF
-	12	TRBJ2-3	TRBV27	few	CASSMSTDTQYF
-	16	TRBJ1-2	TRBV9	-	CASSPQAASANYGYTF
TRBD1	14	TRBJ1-2	TRBV12-5	-	CASGPDRANYGYTF
-	13	TRBJ1-2	TRBV10-3	-	CAISGTEVYGYTF
-	14	TRBJ1-1	TRBV28	few	CASSFSPGWTEAFF
TRBD1	14	TRBJ1-1	TRBV5-1	few	CASSVQGFSTEAFF
TRBD2	15	TRBJ2-3	TRBV7-3	few	CASSLSGGAWDTQYF
-	13	TRBJ1-2	TRBV25-1	-	CASSHITNYGYTF
-	16	TRBJ2-7	TRBV4-3	-	CASSQVLGTDSYEQYF